This T cell receptor (beta chain) was identified during a study of beta chain features in type 1 diabetes. Isolated RNA was reverse transcribed in full, so expressed TCRB transcripts were sequenced. Profiled with immunoSEQ multiplex PCR; TCRdb holds only in-frame clones, not every one. The top ten clones hold 0.046% of a sample with roughly 500,000 clones, 11% of them seen once. This clone has only a few counts. Looked up from germline, CDR1 is SGHTA and CDR2 is FQGNSA. Trimming took 3 bases from V and 4 from J, leaving 13 bases between them. The CDR3 runs 14 residues. The clonotype originates from a woman aged 18-29 years in good health. Sequencing was carried out using naive CD4+ T cells from blood. This chain joins TRBV7-2 and TRBJ2-7; a possible D gene is TRBD1 (5 bases). The CDR3 reads CASSLDDRSYEQYF. The CDR3 nucleotides are TGTGCCAGCAGCTTGGACGACAGATCATACGAGCAGTACTTC. The whole variable domain, remainder taken from reference TRBV7-2 and TRBJ2-7, is GAGVSQSPSNKVTEKGKDVELRCDPISGHTALYWYRQSLGQGLEFLIYFQGNSAPDKSGLPSDRFSAERTGGSVSTLTIQRTQQEDSAVYLCASSLDDRSYEQYFGPGTRLTVT.